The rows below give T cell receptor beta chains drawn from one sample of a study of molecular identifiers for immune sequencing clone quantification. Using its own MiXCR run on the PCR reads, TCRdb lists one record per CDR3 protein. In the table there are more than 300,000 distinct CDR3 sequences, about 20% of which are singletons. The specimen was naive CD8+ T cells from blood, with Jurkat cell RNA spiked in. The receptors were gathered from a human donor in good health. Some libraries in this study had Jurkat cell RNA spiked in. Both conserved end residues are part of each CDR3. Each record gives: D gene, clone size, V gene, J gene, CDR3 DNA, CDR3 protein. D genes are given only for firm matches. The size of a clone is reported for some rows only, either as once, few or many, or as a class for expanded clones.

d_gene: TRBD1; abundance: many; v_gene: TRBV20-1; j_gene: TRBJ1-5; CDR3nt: TGCAGTGCTTTGGGACAGGTTAGCAATCAGCCCCAGCATTTT; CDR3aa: CSALGQVSNQPQHF
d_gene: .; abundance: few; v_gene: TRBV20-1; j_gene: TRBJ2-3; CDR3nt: TGCAGTGCCGACGGGGCACACCACACAGATACGCAGTATTTT; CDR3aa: CSADGAHHTDTQYF
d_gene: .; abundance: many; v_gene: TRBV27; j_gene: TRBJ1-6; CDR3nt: TGTGCCAGCAGTTTATCCGGGGGCGCTTCTTATAATTCACCCCTCCACTTT; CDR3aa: CASSLSGGASYNSPLHF
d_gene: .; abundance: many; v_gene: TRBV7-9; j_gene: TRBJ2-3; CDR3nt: TGTGCCAGCACCGGCTTAGCGGCTAGAAGCACAGATACGCAGTATTTT; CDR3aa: CASTGLAARSTDTQYF
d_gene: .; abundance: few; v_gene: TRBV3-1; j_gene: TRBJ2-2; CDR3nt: TGTGCCAGCAGCCCAATATTAGGGGTGGACACCGGGGAGCTGTTTTTT; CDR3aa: CASSPILGVDTGELFF
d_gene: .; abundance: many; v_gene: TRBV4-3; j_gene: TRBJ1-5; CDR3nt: TGCGCCAGCAGCCATAGAATTCCTAGGGGGAATCAGCCCCAGCATTTT; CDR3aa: CASSHRIPRGNQPQHF
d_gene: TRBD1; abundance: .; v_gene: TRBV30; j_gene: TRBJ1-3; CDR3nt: TGTGCCTGGAGTTTCGGGACAGGGGGCGATGGAAACACCATATATTTT; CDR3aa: CAWSFGTGGDGNTIYF
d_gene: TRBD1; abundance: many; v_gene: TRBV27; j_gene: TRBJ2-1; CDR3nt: TGTGCCAGCAGTTTAGCAGGGGGCCCCAATGAGCAGTTCTTC; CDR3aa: CASSLAGGPNEQFF
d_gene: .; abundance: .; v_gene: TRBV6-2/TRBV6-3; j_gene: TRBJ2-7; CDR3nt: TGTGCCGGCAGTTACCTCGGACGAGGAAGCTCCTACGAGCAGTACTTC; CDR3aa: CAGSYLGRGSSYEQYF
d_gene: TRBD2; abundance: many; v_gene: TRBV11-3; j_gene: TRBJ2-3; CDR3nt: TGTGCCAGCAGCCCATCCGGGACTAGCGGCACAGATACGCAGTATTTT; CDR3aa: CASSPSGTSGTDTQYF
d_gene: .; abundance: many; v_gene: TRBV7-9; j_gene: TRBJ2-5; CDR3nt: TGTGCCAGCAGCATCCAAGAGACCCAGTACTTC; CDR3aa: CASSIQETQYF
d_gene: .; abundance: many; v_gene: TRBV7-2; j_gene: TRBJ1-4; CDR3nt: TGTGCCAGCAGCTTACCATTTGGTGAAAAACTGTTTTTT; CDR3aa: CASSLPFGEKLFF
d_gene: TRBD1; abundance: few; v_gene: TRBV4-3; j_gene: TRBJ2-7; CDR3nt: TGCGCCAGCAGCCAAAACAGGGGCGCCTACGAGCAGTACTTC; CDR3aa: CASSQNRGAYEQYF
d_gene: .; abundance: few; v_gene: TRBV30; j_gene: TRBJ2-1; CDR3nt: TGTGCCTGGAGTCCCAGGGTCCCCTCCTACAATGAGCAGTTCTTC; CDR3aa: CAWSPRVPSYNEQFF
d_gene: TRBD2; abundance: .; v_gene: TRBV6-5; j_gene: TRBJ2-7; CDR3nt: TGTGCCAGCAGCGGGGGACTAGCGAGGCCCTACGAGCAGTACTTC; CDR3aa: CASSGGLARPYEQYF
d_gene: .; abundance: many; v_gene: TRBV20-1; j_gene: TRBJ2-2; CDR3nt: TGCAGTGCTAGAGATCCAGACGGGGAGCTGTTTTTT; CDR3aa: CSARDPDGELFF
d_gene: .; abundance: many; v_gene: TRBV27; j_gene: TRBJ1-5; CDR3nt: TGTGCCAGCAGTTTATCAGGGCCCAGGGGAGGGCCCCAGCATTTT; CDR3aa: CASSLSGPRGGPQHF
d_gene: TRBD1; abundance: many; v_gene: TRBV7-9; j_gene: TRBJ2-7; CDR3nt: TGTGCCAGCAGCCCACGGGACAGGGTTTCGGAAGAGCAGTACTTC; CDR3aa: CASSPRDRVSEEQYF
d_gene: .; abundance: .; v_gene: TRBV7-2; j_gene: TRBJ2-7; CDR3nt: TGTGCCAGCAGCTTTGGGCTAGCCTACGGGCAGTACTTC; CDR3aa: CASSFGLAYGQYF
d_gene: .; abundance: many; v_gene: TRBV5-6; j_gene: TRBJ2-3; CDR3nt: TGTGCCAGCAGCTTGGTCCGGGCAGGTCTCACAGATACGCAGTATTTT; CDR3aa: CASSLVRAGLTDTQYF
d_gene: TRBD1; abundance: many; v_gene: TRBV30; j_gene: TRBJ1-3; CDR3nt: TGTGCCTCCTCGGGACAGGGCGACTCTGGAAACACCATATATTTT; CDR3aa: CASSGQGDSGNTIYF
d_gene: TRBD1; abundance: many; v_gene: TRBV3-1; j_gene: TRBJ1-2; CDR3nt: TGTGCCAGCAGCCCCAGTCCCGGGACAGGGAACTATGGCTACACCTTC; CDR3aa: CASSPSPGTGNYGYTF
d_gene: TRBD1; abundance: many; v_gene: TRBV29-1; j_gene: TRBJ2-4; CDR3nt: TGCAGCGTTCACACTTCCGGGACAGGAGATTTACTAGCCAAAAACATTCAGTACTTC; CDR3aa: CSVHTSGTGDLLAKNIQYF
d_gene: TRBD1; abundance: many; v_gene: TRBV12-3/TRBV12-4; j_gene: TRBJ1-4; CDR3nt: TGTGCCAGCAGTTTGGGAGACAGGGGGCCTGAAAAACTGTTTTTT; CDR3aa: CASSLGDRGPEKLFF
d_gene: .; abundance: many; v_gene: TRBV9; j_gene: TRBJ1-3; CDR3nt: TGTGCCAGCAGCACCCTGACAGGCCTCTCTGGAAACACCATATATTTT; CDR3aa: CASSTLTGLSGNTIYF
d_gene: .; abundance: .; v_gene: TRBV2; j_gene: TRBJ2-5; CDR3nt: TGTGCCAGCATGTGGGTTGCCCAAGAGACCCAGTACTTC; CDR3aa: CASMWVAQETQYF
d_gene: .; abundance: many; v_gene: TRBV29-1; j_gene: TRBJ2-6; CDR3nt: TGCAGCGTGTCCCCGGGAACCTCTGGGGCCAACGTCCTGACTTTC; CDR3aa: CSVSPGTSGANVLTF
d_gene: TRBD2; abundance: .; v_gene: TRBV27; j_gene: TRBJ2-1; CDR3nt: TGTGCCAGCAGGGGACTAGCGGATTATAACAATGAGCAGTTCTTC; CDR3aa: CASRGLADYNNEQFF
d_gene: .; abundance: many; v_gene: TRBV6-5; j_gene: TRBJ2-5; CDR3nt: TGTGCCAGCAGTTATTCAGGGTCAGAGACCCAGTACTTC; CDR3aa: CASSYSGSETQYF
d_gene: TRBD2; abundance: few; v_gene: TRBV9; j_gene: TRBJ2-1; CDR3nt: TGTGCCAGCAGCGTAGCTGGGAGGGCACATGAGCAGTTCTTC; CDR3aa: CASSVAGRAHEQFF
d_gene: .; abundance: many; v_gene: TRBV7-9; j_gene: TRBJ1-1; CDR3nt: TGTGCCAGCAGCTCTGAGGGGCAATCGAACACTGAAGCTTTCTTT; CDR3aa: CASSSEGQSNTEAFF
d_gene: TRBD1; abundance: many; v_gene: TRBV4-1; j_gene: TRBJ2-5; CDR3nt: TGCGCCAGCAGCCAAGGAATTCGTGGGACAGGGCTAGAGACCCAGTACTTC; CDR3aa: CASSQGIRGTGLETQYF
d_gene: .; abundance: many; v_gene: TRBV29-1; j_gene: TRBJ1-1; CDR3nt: TGCAGCGTTGATTCAGGGTTGACTGAAGCTTTCTTT; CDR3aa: CSVDSGLTEAFF
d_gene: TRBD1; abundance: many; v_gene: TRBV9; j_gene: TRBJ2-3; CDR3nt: TGTGCCAGCAGAGAGGGACAGTCTAGCACAGATACGCAGTATTTT; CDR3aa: CASREGQSSTDTQYF
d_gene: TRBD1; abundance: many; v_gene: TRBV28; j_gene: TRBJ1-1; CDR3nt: TGTGCCAGCAGTGAGACAGGGGAGGGCACTGAAGCTTTCTTT; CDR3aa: CASSETGEGTEAFF
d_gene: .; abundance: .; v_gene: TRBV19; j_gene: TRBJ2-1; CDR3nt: TGTGCCAGTAGTATCCCTTGGCTCTCCTACAATGAGCAGTTCTTC; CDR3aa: CASSIPWLSYNEQFF
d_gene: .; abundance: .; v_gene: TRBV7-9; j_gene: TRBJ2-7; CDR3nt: TGTGCCAGCAGCGGCAGGGCAGAAAGCTCCTACGAGCAGTACTTC; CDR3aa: CASSGRAESSYEQYF
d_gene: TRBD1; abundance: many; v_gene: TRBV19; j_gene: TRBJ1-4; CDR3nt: TGTGCCAGTAGCGCAACCAGGACAGGCACTAATGAAAAACTGTTTTTT; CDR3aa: CASSATRTGTNEKLFF
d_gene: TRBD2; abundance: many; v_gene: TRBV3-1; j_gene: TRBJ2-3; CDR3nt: TGTGCCAGCAGGCCACTAGCGGGGGGCCCCACAGATACGCAGTATTTT; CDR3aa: CASRPLAGGPTDTQYF
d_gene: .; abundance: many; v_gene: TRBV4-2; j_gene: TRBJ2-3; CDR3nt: TGTGCCAGCAGCCAAGATACGGACAGCACAGATACGCAGTATTTT; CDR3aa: CASSQDTDSTDTQYF
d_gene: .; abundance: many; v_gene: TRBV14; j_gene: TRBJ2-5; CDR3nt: TGTGCCAGCAGCCATGTGTTCCAAGAGACCCAGTACTTC; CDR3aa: CASSHVFQETQYF
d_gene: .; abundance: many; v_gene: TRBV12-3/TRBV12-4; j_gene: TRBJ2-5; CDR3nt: TGTGCCAGCAGTCCCAGTGGGCCTGAGACCCAGTACTTC; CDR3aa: CASSPSGPETQYF
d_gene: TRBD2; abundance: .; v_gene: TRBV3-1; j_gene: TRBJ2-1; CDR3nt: TGTGCCAGCAGCACCCAGCGGGGCCCCTCCTACAATGAGCAGTTCTTC; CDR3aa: CASSTQRGPSYNEQFF
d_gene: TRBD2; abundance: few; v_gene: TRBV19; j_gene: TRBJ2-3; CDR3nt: TGTGCCAGTAGTATAAGCAGGACGGCGGGAGAAGATACGCAGTATTTT; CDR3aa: CASSISRTAGEDTQYF